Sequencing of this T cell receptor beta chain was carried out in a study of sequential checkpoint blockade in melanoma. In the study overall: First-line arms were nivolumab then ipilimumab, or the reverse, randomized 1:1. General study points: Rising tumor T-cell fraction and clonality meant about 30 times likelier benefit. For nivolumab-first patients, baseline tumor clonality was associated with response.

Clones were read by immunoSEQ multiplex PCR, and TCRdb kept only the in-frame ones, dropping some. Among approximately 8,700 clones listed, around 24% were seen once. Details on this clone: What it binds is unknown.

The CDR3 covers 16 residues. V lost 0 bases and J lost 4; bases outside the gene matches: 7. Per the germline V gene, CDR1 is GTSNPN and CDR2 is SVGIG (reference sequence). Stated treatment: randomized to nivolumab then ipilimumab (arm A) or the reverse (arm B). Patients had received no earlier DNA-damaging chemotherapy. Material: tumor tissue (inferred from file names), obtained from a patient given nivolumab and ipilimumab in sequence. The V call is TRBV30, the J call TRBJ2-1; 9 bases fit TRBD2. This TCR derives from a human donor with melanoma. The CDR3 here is CAWSVQLAGSYNEQFF. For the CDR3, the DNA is TGTGCCTGGAGTGTACAACTAGCGGGCTCGTACAATGAGCAGTTCTTC. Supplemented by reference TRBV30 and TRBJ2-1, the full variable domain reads SQTIHQWPATLVQPVGSPLSLECTVEGTSNPNLYWYRQAAGRGLQLLFYSVGIGQISSEVPQNLSASRPQDRQFILSSKKLLLSDSGFYLCAWSVQLAGSYNEQFFGPGTRLTVL.